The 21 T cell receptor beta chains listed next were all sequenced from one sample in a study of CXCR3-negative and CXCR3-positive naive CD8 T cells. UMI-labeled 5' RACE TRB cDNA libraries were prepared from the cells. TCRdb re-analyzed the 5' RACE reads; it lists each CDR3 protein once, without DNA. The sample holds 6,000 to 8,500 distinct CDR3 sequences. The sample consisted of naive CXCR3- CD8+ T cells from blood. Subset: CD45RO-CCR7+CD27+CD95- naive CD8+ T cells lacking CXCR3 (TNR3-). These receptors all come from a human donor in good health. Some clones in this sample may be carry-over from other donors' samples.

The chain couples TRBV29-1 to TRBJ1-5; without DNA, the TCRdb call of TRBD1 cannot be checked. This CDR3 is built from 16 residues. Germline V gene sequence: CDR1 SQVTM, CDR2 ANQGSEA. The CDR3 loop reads CSVEDKTTGINQPQHF.

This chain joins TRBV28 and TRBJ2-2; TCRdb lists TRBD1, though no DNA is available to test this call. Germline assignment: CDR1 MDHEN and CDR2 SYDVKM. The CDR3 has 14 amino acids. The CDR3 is CASSPLSISGELFF.

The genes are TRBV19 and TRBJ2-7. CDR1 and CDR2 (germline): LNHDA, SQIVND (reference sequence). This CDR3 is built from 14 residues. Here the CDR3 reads CASSIFWTSYEQYF.

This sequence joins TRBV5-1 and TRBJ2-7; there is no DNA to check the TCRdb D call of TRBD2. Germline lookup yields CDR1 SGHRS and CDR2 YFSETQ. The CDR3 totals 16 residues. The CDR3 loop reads CASSRLGLAAPDEQYF.

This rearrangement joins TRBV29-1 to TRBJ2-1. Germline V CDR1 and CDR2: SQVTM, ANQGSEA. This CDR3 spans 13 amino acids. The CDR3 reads CSVKDGVRDEQFF.

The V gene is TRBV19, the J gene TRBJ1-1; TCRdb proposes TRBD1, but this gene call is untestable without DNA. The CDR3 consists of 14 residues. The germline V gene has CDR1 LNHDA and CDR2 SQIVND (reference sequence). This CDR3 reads CASMGQSMNTEAFF. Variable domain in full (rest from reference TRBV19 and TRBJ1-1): DGGITQSPKYLFRKEGQNVTLSCEQNLNHDAMYWYRQDPGQGLRLIYYSQIVNDFQKGDIAEGYSVSREKKESFPLTVTSAQKNPTAFYLCASMGQSMNTEAFFGQGTRLTVV.

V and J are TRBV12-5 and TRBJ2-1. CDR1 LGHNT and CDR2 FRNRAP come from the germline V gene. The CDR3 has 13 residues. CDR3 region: CASGPFLSGEQFF.

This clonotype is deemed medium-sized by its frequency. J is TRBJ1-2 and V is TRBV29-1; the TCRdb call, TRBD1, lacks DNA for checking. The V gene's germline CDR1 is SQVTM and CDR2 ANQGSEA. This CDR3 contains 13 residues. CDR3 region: CSVAGGDYYGYTF.

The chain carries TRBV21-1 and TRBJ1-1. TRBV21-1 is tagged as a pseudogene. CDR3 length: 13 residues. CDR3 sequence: CALPRARNTEAFF.

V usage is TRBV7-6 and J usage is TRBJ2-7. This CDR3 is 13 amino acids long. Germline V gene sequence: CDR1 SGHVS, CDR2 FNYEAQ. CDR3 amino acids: CASSLTFNREQYF.

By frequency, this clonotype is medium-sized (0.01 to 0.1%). The CDR3 sequence is CASSSDTYNEQFF. This rearrangement joins TRBV5-1 to TRBJ2-1. This CDR3 contains 13 residues. CDR1 and CDR2 from the germline V gene are SGHRS and YFSETQ.

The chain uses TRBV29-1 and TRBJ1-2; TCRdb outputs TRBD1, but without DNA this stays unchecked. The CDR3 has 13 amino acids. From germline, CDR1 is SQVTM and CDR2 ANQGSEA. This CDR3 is CSALPTENYGYTF.

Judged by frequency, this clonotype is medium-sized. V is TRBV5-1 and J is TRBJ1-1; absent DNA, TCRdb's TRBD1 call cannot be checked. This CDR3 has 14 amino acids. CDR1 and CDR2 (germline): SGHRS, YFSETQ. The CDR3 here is CASSPGHLNTEAFF.

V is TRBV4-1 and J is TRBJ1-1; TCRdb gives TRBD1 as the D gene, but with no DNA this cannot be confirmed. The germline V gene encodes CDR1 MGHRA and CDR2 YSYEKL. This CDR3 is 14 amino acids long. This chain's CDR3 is CASSQAGEHTEAFF.

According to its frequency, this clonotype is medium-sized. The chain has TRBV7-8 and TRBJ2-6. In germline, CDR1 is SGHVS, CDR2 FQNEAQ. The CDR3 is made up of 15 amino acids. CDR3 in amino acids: CASSLGVPGANVLTF.

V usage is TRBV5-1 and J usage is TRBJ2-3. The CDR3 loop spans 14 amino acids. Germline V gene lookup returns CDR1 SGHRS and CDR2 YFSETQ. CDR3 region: CASSLRLATDTQYF.

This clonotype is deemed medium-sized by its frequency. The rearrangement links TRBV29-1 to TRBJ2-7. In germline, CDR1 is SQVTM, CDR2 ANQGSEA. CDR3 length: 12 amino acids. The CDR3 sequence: CSFVGKHYEQYF.

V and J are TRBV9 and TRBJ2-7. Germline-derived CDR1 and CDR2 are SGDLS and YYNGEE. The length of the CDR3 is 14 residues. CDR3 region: CASSVGQGSHEQYF. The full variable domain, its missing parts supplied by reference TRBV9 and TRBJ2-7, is DSGVTQTPKHLITATGQRVTLRCSPRSGDLSVYWYQQSLDQGLQFLIQYYNGEERAKGNILERFSAQQFPDLHSELNLSSLELGDSALYFCASSVGQGSHEQYFGPGTRLTVT.

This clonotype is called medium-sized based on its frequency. The CDR3: CASETGPTEAFF. This chain links TRBV25-1 with TRBJ1-1; TCRdb calls TRBD1, which cannot be checked without DNA. The CDR3 contains 12 residues. Looked up from germline, CDR1 is MGHDK and CDR2 is SYGVNS.

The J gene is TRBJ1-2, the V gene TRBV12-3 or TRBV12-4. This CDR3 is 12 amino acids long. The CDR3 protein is CASSLGNYGYTF.

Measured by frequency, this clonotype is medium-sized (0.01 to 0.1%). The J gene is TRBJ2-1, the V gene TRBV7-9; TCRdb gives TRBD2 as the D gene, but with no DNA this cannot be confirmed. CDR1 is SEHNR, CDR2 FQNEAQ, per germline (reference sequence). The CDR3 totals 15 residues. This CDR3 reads CASSALAGYHNEQFF.